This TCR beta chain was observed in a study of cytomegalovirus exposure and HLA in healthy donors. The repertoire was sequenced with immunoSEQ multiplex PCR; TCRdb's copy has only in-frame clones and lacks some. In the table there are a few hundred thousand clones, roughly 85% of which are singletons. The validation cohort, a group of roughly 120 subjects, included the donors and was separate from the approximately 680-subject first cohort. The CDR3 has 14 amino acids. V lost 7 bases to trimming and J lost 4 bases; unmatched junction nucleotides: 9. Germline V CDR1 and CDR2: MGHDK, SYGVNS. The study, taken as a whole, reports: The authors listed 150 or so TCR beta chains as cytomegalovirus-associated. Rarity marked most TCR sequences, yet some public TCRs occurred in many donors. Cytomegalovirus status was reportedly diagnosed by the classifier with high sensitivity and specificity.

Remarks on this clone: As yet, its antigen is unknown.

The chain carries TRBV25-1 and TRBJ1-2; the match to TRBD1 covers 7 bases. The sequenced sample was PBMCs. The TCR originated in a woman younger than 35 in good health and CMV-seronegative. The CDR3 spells CASTRDSNTYGYTF. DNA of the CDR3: TGTGCCAGCACCCGGGACAGCAATACCTATGGCTACACCTTC.